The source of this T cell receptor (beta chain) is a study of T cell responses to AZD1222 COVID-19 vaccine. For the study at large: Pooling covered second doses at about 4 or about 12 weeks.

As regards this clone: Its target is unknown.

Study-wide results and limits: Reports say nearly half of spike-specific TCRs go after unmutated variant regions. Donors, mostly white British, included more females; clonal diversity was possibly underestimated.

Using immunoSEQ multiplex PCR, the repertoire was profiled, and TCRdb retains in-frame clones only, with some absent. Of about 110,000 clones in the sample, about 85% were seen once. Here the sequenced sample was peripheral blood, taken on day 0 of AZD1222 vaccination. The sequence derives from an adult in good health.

As DNA, the CDR3 is TGTGCCAGCAGCATTGCCGGCAGGCCCCCCTACGAGCAGTACTTC. It specifies CASSIAGRPPYEQYF. The V gene is TRBV3-1 (or the pseudogene TRBV3-2), the J gene TRBJ2-7; the D is unclear. The CDR3 contains 15 residues. The V end lost 5 bases, the J end lost 2 bases, and 16 bases lay between the germline ends. The germline V gene has CDR1 LGHDT and CDR2 YNNKEL (reference sequence).